Shown below are 19 T cell receptor beta chains from a single sample sequenced in a study of blood T cell repertoires in COVID-19. The protocol was immunoSEQ multiplex PCR, while the TCRdb copy is restricted to in-frame clones and leaves out a portion. This sample has under 200,000 clones, with approximately 79% found just once. Input material: PBMCs or T cells enriched from blood (not recorded which). These receptor sequences come from a woman in her sixties or seventies with acute COVID-19.

The CDR3 sequence is CASSQGGTVQETQYF. CDR3 nucleotide sequence: TGCGCCAGCAGCCAAGGCGGGACAGTACAAGAGACCCAGTACTTC. V gene TRBV4-3 combines with J gene TRBJ2-5; TRBD1 might be the D (7 bases). Trimming pared 1 base from V and 2 bases from J, leaving 11 bases between. Germline CDR1 is LGHNA and CDR2 is YSLEER. The CDR3 consists of 15 residues.

In this sample, this clone turned up a few times. The chain couples TRBV30 to TRBJ1-3; D is undetermined. The germline V gene has CDR1 GTSNPN and CDR2 SVGIG (reference sequence). V shed 3 bases and J shed 0 bases, with 15 bases lying between them. This CDR3 is 16 amino acids long. The CDR3 region is CAWSLLGTYSGNTIYF. The CDR3 region has the DNA TGTGCCTGGAGCCTCCTGGGCACTTACTCTGGAAACACCATATATTTT.

The chain recombines TRBV6-1 with TRBJ1-2; 9 bases align to TRBD1. Trimming cost V 3 bases and J 7 bases; bases outside gene matches: 6. Per the germline V gene, CDR1 is MNHNS and CDR2 is SASEGT. The CDR3 has 14 residues. CDR3 in DNA: TGTGCCAGCAGTGAGAGGGACAGGGTCCGTGGCTACACCTTC. It encodes CASSERDRVRGYTF.

The chain carries TRBV28 and TRBJ2-3, with 11 bases aligning to TRBD2. This CDR3 region has 18 residues. The germline V gene has CDR1 MDHEN and CDR2 SYDVKM. Trimming took 3 bases from V and 2 from J; bases not matched to a gene: 10. The CDR3 loop is CASSFDGIAGGYTDTQYF. For the CDR3, the DNA is TGTGCCAGCAGTTTTGATGGGATAGCGGGAGGGTACACAGATACGCAGTATTTT. Supplemented by reference TRBV28 and TRBJ2-3, the full variable domain reads DVKVTQSSRYLVKRTGEKVFLECVQDMDHENMFWYRQDPGLGLRLIYFSYDVKMKEKGDIPEGYSVSREKKERFSLILESASTNQTSMYLCASSFDGIAGGYTDTQYFGPGTRLTVL.

CDR3 loop: CASSPRTGVGTETQYF. CDR3 DNA sequence: TGTGCCAGCAGCCCCCGGACAGGGGTGGGGACGGAGACCCAGTACTTC. The genes are TRBV14 and TRBJ2-5; 9 positions agree with TRBD1. There are 16 residues in the CDR3. Germline V lookup: CDR1 SGHDN, CDR2 FVKESK. The J segment lost 5 bases and the V segment lost 4 bases, leaving 11 bases of the junction unmatched.

This chain uses TRBV3-1 (or the pseudogene TRBV3-2) with TRBJ2-2; D remains ambiguous. With 1 base removed from V and 1 base from J, the gap between germline ends came to 10 bases. This CDR3 region has 16 residues. The V gene's germline CDR1 is LGHDT and CDR2 YNNKEL (reference sequence). CDR3 DNA sequence: TGTGCCAGCAGCCAAGTTCGCACTGGGAACACCGGGGAGCTGTTTTTT. This sequence encodes CASSQVRTGNTGELFF.

The chain is built from TRBV28 and TRBJ1-2, with 10 bases matching TRBD1. This CDR3 is 14 amino acids long. V was pared by 8 bases and J by 2 bases, with 5 bases of the junction left unmatched. The germline gives CDR1 MDHEN, CDR2 SYDVKM. The CDR3 DNA reads TGTGCCAGCGGAAGGACAGGGGGAAACTATGGCTACACCTTC. Translation: CASGRTGGNYGYTF.

The CDR3 DNA follows: TGTGCCAGTAGTAGTCCGGGACAGGGAACTAATGGCTACACCTTC. This codes for CASSSPGQGTNGYTF. This sequence joins TRBV19 and TRBJ1-2; 9 bases align to TRBD1. This CDR3 is built from 15 residues. V was clipped by 4 bases and J by 6 bases; unmatched bases: 9. The germline gives CDR1 LNHDA, CDR2 SQIVND (reference sequence). The full variable domain, completed using reference TRBV19 and TRBJ1-2, is DGGITQSPKYLFRKEGQNVTLSCEQNLNHDAMYWYRQDPGQGLRLIYYSQIVNDFQKGDIAEGYSVSREKKESFPLTVTSAQKNPTAFYLCASSSPGQGTNGYTFGSGTRLTVV.

This sequence joins TRBV5-5 and TRBJ1-1, with 7 bases that match TRBD1. The CDR3 is made up of 12 amino acids. The J segment lost 7 bases and the V segment lost 3 bases, leaving 3 bases of the junction unmatched. The germline V gene has CDR1 SGHKS and CDR2 YYEKEE (reference sequence). CDR3 bases: TGTGCCAGCAGCTGGACAGGAAATGAAGCTTTCTTT. Translated, it gives CASSWTGNEAFF.

The chain recombines TRBV7-2 with TRBJ1-1; tentatively, D is TRBD1 (5 bases). Germline V gene data show CDR1 as SGHTA and CDR2 as FQGNSA. CDR3 size: 14 residues. Trimming cost V 2 bases and J 4 bases, with 11 bases left between them. The CDR3 protein is CASSLQGWGTEAFF. Here the CDR3 DNA reads TGTGCCAGCAGCTTACAGGGATGGGGCACTGAAGCTTTCTTT.

V is TRBV28 and J is TRBJ1-3; D uncertain. CDR3 length: 19 amino acids. Germline CDR1 is MDHEN and CDR2 is SYDVKM. Trimming removed 2 bases at V and 0 bases at J, with 20 bases between. Here the CDR3 reads CASSLQGLAGGNSGNTIYF. The CDR3 DNA reads as TGTGCCAGCAGTTTACAAGGCCTGGCAGGTGGAAACTCTGGAAACACCATATATTTT.

This clone was seen only once. The chain uses TRBV27 and TRBJ1-6; D is unresolved. Germline V gives CDR1 MNHEY, CDR2 SMNVEV (reference sequence). The CDR3 length is 17 residues. Trimming took off 2 bases at V and 0 bases at J, with 11 bases between the two ends. CDR3 region: CASSLVQQSSYNSPLHF. CDR3 coding DNA: TGTGCCAGCAGTTTAGTTCAACAGAGCTCCTATAATTCACCCCTCCACTTT.

This clone was recorded a few times. CDR3 loop: CASSQRWGQVDYGYTF. DNA for the CDR3: TGCGCCAGCAGCCAACGCTGGGGGCAGGTAGACTATGGCTACACCTTC. J is TRBJ1-2 and V is TRBV4-3, with a possible D match to TRBD1 (6 bases). Per the germline V gene, CDR1 is LGHNA and CDR2 is YSLEER. This CDR3 spans 16 amino acids. Trimming shortened V by 2 bases and J by 3 bases, and 16 bases separated the two germline ends.

This clone was observed a single time. Here the CDR3 reads CASSLVPGSSGANVLTF. CDR3 sequence (DNA): TGTGCCAGCAGCTTGGTCCCGGGAAGCTCTGGGGCCAACGTCCTGACTTTC. The V gene is TRBV5-4, the J gene TRBJ2-6, with D possibly TRBD2 on 5 matching bases. The CDR3 runs to 17 residues. Looked up from germline, CDR1 is SGHNT and CDR2 is YYREEE (reference sequence). The germline V and J ends were trimmed by 0 bases and 0 bases, with 10 bases remaining between them.

This clone was counted once. The chain has TRBV19 and TRBJ2-2, with 8 positions matching TRBD2. J lost 8 bases, V lost 5 bases, and 7 bases had no gene match. This CDR3 is built from 14 residues. CDR1 and CDR2 from the germline V gene are LNHDA and SQIVND (reference sequence). In DNA form, the CDR3 reads TGTGCCAGTAGTGCCCCAGGCGGGAGGGGGGAGCTGTTTTTT. This codes for CASSAPGGRGELFF.

The V call is TRBV5-5, the J call TRBJ1-5; D gene unclear. Trimming removed 2 bases at V and 4 bases at J, with 7 bases between. The V gene's germline CDR1 is SGHKS and CDR2 YYEKEE (reference sequence). This CDR3 spans 13 amino acids. CDR3: CASSLSSNQPQHF. The CDR3 bases are TGTGCCAGCAGCTTATCTAGTAATCAGCCCCAGCATTTT.

The chain is built from TRBV5-1 and TRBJ2-7; tentative D call: TRBD2 (6 bases). CDR1 and CDR2 from the germline V gene are SGHRS and YFSETQ. Between the trimmed V and J ends, which lost 3 bases and 2 bases, there was a span of 18 bases. The CDR3 is made up of 16 amino acids. The CDR3 spells CASSSGTRDLTYEQYF. The CDR3 DNA reads TGCGCCAGCAGCTCAGGTACGCGGGACTTAACCTACGAGCAGTACTTC.

The CDR3 is CATSGLAAYNEQFF. CDR3 in DNA: TGTGCCACCAGTGGACTAGCGGCCTACAATGAGCAGTTCTTC. The J gene is TRBJ2-1, the V gene TRBV24-1, with TRBD2 matching 9 bases. The V gene end was trimmed by 5 bases and the J gene end by 2 bases; junction bases not matched to a gene: 0. Germline loops: CDR1 KGHDR, CDR2 SFDVKD. This CDR3 is built from 14 residues.

The rearrangement joins TRBV7-8 to TRBJ1-1; 7 bases fit TRBD1. V gave up 5 bases and J gave up 4 bases; unmatched junction bases: 4. CDR1 SGHVS and CDR2 FQNEAQ come from the germline V gene. This CDR3 has 13 amino acids. CDR3 in DNA: TGTGCCAGCAGCGAGGGGGCCGGCACTGAAGCTTTCTTT. Residues: CASSEGAGTEAFF.